These 27 T cell receptor beta chains share one sample of origin, sequenced in a study of blood T cell repertoires in COVID-19. TCRdb's copy holds only in-frame clones and misses some; the assay was immunoSEQ multiplex PCR. The repertoire holds 400,000 to 550,000 clones, with around 90% as singletons. Sequencing used PBMCs or T cells enriched from blood (not recorded which). The receptor set was obtained from a woman under 30 with acute COVID-19.

J is TRBJ1-6 and V is TRBV7-9; 7 bases match TRBD1. The junction had 4 bases not matched to a gene; V was cut back by 4 bases and J by 10 bases. Germline CDR1 SEHNR, CDR2 FQNEAQ (reference sequence). The CDR3 is 13 residues long. CDR3 bases: TGTGCCAGCAGCTCTGACAGGGTATCACCCCTCCACTTT. It translates to CASSSDRVSPLHF. Supplemented by reference TRBV7-9 and TRBJ1-6, the full variable domain reads DTGVSQNPRHKITKRGQNVTFRCDPISEHNRLYWYRQTLGQGPEFLTYFQNEAQLEKSRLLSDRFSAERPKGSFSTLEIQRTEQGDSAMYLCASSSDRVSPLHFGNGTRLTVT.

The chain employs TRBV14 and TRBJ2-7; 8 bases are a match to TRBD1. V lost 3 bases and J lost 5; bases outside the gene matches: 12. This CDR3 has 16 residues. Per germline, CDR1 SGHDN and CDR2 FVKESK. The CDR3 loop is CASSHPGQGLLNEQYF. The CDR3 DNA sequence: TGTGCCAGCAGCCATCCCGGACAGGGTTTGTTAAACGAGCAGTACTTC.

The V call is TRBV6-5, the J call TRBJ2-2; TRBD1 matches at 10 bases. CDR3 size: 15 residues. The ends lost 5 bases at V and 4 bases at J; junction bases unmatched: 4. The V gene's germline CDR1 is MNHEY and CDR2 SVGAGI. The CDR3 loop reads CASSPDRGFTGELFF. CDR3 DNA: TGTGCCAGCAGTCCGGACAGGGGGTTCACCGGGGAGCTGTTTTTT.

V is TRBV24-1 and J is TRBJ2-4; D is unclear. The V end was cut by 1 base, the J end by 7 bases, with 10 bases between. The CDR3 loop spans 14 amino acids. Germline loops: CDR1 KGHDR, CDR2 SFDVKD. Here the CDR3 reads CATSDLLVRNIQYF. The CDR3 region has the DNA TGTGCCACCAGTGATTTATTGGTGCGGAACATTCAGTACTTC.

The chain links TRBV9 to TRBJ2-7, with 11 positions matching TRBD1. The CDR3 has 16 amino acids. Per germline, CDR1 SGDLS and CDR2 YYNGEE. V was pared by 0 bases and J by 3 bases, with 5 bases of the junction left unmatched. The CDR3 DNA reads as TGTGCCAGCAGCGTAGGAGGAGGGACAGGGGGCTACGAGCAGTACTTC. It translates to CASSVGGGTGGYEQYF.

This clone was seen only once. V and J are TRBV19 and TRBJ1-5; D not resolved. The V gene's germline CDR1 is LNHDA and CDR2 SQIVND (reference sequence). The CDR3 runs to 13 residues. Trimming took off 3 bases at V and 4 bases at J, with 7 bases between the two ends. For the CDR3, the DNA is TGTGCCAGTAGTATCGCGGCGAATCAGCCCCAGCATTTT. Translation gives CASSIAANQPQHF. The variable domain in full, completed from reference TRBV19 and TRBJ1-5, reads DGGITQSPKYLFRKEGQNVTLSCEQNLNHDAMYWYRQDPGQGLRLIYYSQIVNDFQKGDIAEGYSVSREKKESFPLTVTSAQKNPTAFYLCASSIAANQPQHFGDGTRLSIL.

The V and J genes are TRBV5-4 and TRBJ2-2; D possibly corresponds to TRBD1 (6 bases). The V end was cut by 4 bases, the J end by 6 bases, with 13 bases between. Germline V gives CDR1 SGHNT, CDR2 YYREEE (reference sequence). The CDR3 has 14 amino acids. The CDR3 here is CASSPGGGPGELFF. CDR3 sequence (DNA): TGTGCCAGCAGCCCGGGTGGGGGCCCCGGGGAGCTGTTTTTT.

This chain uses TRBV11-2 with TRBJ1-1; no definite D call. V lost 3 bases and J 1 base, leaving 9 bases between the germline ends. The CDR3 has 14 amino acids. Germline V gives CDR1 SGHAT, CDR2 FQNNGV. The CDR3 DNA sequence: TGTGCCAGCAGCTTCCCCCAAAAGAACACTGAAGCTTTCTTT. It specifies CASSFPQKNTEAFF.

This clone has more than one count but fewer than ten. The V call is TRBV5-1, the J call TRBJ1-3; D is unresolved. V lost 3 bases, J lost 5 bases, and 9 bases lay in between. The CDR3 has 13 amino acids. Looked up from germline, CDR1 is SGHRS and CDR2 is YFSETQ. The CDR3 DNA reads as TGCGCCAGCAGCTCAGACGGGAGAAACACCATATATTTT. It is translated as CASSSDGRNTIYF.

This clone occurred once. V and J are TRBV7-2 and TRBJ2-1; TRBD2 matches at 7 bases. After removal of 2 bases from V and 9 bases from J, the junction contained 7 bases not matched to a gene. Germline lookup yields CDR1 SGHTA and CDR2 FQGNSA. The CDR3 length is 14 residues. For the CDR3, the DNA is TGTGCCAGCAGCTTAAGTTCCTGGGGGGGTGAGCAGTTCTTC. It translates to CASSLSSWGGEQFF.

The chain couples TRBV19 to TRBJ2-7; the match to TRBD1 covers 9 bases. V was clipped by 5 bases and J by 7 bases; unmatched bases: 9. The CDR3 is made up of 14 amino acids. CDR1 is LNHDA and CDR2 is SQIVND in the germline V gene (reference sequence). CDR3 sequence: CASSLRTGVREQYF. CDR3 bases: TGTGCCAGTAGTCTCAGGACAGGGGTACGGGAGCAGTACTTC. The complete variable domain, with remaining parts taken from reference TRBV19 and TRBJ2-7, reads DGGITQSPKYLFRKEGQNVTLSCEQNLNHDAMYWYRQDPGQGLRLIYYSQIVNDFQKGDIAEGYSVSREKKESFPLTVTSAQKNPTAFYLCASSLRTGVREQYFGPGTRLTVT.

The chain carries TRBV2 and TRBJ2-2; D is perhaps TRBD1 (6 bases). The CDR3 covers 16 residues. The V and J ends lost 8 bases and 0 bases respectively, with 16 bases between them. Per germline, CDR1 SNHLY and CDR2 FYNNEI. The CDR3 is CASSKQGFSNTGELFF. DNA of the CDR3: TGTGCCAGCTCGAAACAGGGATTCTCGAACACCGGGGAGCTGTTTTTT.

V and J are TRBV19 and TRBJ2-7, with unresolved D. V was cut by 10 bases and J by 3 bases, with 13 bases left in between. Germline CDR1 LNHDA, CDR2 SQIVND (reference sequence). CDR3 length: 12 residues. CDR3 residues: CATGRSFYEQYF. CDR3 DNA: TGTGCCACGGGTCGGAGTTTCTACGAGCAGTACTTC.

The gene calls are TRBV19 and TRBJ1-1; TRBD1 matches 9 bases. The germline CDR1 and CDR2 sequences are LNHDA and SQIVND (reference sequence). V trimming: 4 bases; J trimming: 11 bases; junction bases outside the gene matches: 14. There are 15 residues in the CDR3. The CDR3 here is CASSTQPGQGYGAFF. The CDR3 bases are TGTGCCAGTAGTACTCAACCGGGACAGGGTTACGGGGCTTTCTTT.

The chain carries TRBV5-1 and TRBJ1-2; D is ambiguous. Trimming cost V 4 bases and J 6 bases, with 19 bases left between them. This CDR3 is 15 amino acids long. Per germline, CDR1 SGHRS and CDR2 YFSETQ. CDR3 nucleotides: TGCGCCAGCAGCACGAGACTGCCATGGGTGGATGGCTACACCTTC. Its protein is CASSTRLPWVDGYTF. The variable domain in full, completed from reference TRBV5-1 and TRBJ1-2, reads KAGVTQTPRYLIKTRGQQVTLSCSPISGHRSVSWYQQTPGQGLQFLFEYFSETQRNKGNFPGRFSGRQFSNSRSEMNVSTLELGDSALYLCASSTRLPWVDGYTFGSGTRLTVV.

The chain recombines TRBV19 with TRBJ2-7, with a tentative D call TRBD1 (6 bases). Germline CDR1 is LNHDA and CDR2 is SQIVND (reference sequence). Trimming pared 3 bases from V and 1 base from J, leaving 10 bases between. The CDR3 covers 14 residues. CDR3 residues: CASSIPGQSYEQYF. CDR3 bases: TGTGCCAGTAGTATCCCCGGACAGTCCTACGAGCAGTACTTC.

The count of this clone is one. This chain joins TRBV7-2 and TRBJ2-5, with 11 bases matching TRBD2. The CDR3 runs to 17 residues. Germline V CDR1 and CDR2: SGHTA, FQGNSA. J was trimmed by 2 bases and V by 4 bases; bases with no gene match: 9. CDR3 coding DNA: TGTGCCAGCAGCTCCGGGCTAGCGGGGGGTCTGCAAGAGACCCAGTACTTC. Translating gives CASSSGLAGGLQETQYF.

V is TRBV7-2 and J is TRBJ2-7; 8 bases are shared with TRBD2. Germline trimming cut 6 bases from V and 2 bases from J; bases unmatched to any gene: 6. This CDR3 is built from 14 residues. CDR1 SGHTA and CDR2 FQGNSA come from the germline V gene. The CDR3: CASSLTSGTYEQYF. CDR3 DNA sequence: TGTGCCAGCAGTCTAACTAGCGGTACCTACGAGCAGTACTTC. The whole variable domain, filled in from reference TRBV7-2 and TRBJ2-7, reads GAGVSQSPSNKVTEKGKDVELRCDPISGHTALYWYRQSLGQGLEFLIYFQGNSAPDKSGLPSDRFSAERTGGSVSTLTIQRTQQEDSAVYLCASSLTSGTYEQYFGPGTRLTVT.

The chain combines TRBV12-1 with TRBJ1-6. TRBV12-1 is listed as a pseudogene. This CDR3 comprises 14 residues. Here the CDR3 reads CASSFVWSDSPLHF. The CDR3 nucleotides read TGTGCCAGCAGCTTTGTCTGGAGCGATTCACCCCTCCACTTT.

There are a few counts of this clone. The chain joins TRBV11-2 to TRBJ1-1, with no clear D. V was shortened by 6 bases and J by 6 bases, with 14 bases between the two germline ends. This CDR3 has 13 amino acids. CDR1 is SGHAT, CDR2 FQNNGV, per germline. The CDR3 DNA is TGTGCCAGCAGGCACCTGGCACGTTCTGAAGCTTTCTTT. Amino acid sequence: CASRHLARSEAFF.

Only one count was recorded for this clone. The chain carries TRBV7-3 and TRBJ2-1, with 14 bases identical to TRBD2. Trimming at V came to 6 bases and at J to 7 bases, leaving 2 bases not matched to a gene. Germline lookup yields CDR1 SGHTA and CDR2 FQGTGA. The length of the CDR3 is 14 residues. The CDR3 sequence is CASRTSGGANEQFF. CDR3 DNA: TGTGCCAGCAGGACTAGCGGGGGGGCGAATGAGCAGTTCTTC. Looking up the rest from reference TRBV7-3 and TRBJ2-1 gives the full variable domain: GAGVSQTPSNKVTEKGKYVELRCDPISGHTALYWYRQSLGQGPEFLIYFQGTGAADDSGLPNDRFFAVRPEGSVSTLKIQRTERGDSAVYLCASRTSGGANEQFFGPGTRLTVL.

The chain links TRBV18 to TRBJ1-1; 8 nucleotides align to TRBD1. The CDR3 extends over 14 amino acids. The V gene end was trimmed by 3 bases and the J gene end by 9 bases; junction bases not matched to a gene: 9. The germline gives CDR1 KGHSH, CDR2 LQKENI. CDR3 nucleotides: TGTGCCAGCTCACCGAACGACAGGGGAAGTCAAGCTTTCTTT. Protein: CASSPNDRGSQAFF.

This chain uses TRBV5-1 with TRBJ2-1; TRBD2 aligns across 8 bases. The CDR3 totals 15 residues. The germline V gene encodes CDR1 SGHRS and CDR2 YFSETQ. V shed 4 bases, J shed 2 bases, and the junction held 5 bases outside the gene matches. DNA of the CDR3: TGCGCCAGCAGCGAACTAGCGGAGCCCTACAATGAGCAGTTCTTC. Residues: CASSELAEPYNEQFF. The variable domain in full, completed from reference TRBV5-1 and TRBJ2-1, reads KAGVTQTPRYLIKTRGQQVTLSCSPISGHRSVSWYQQTPGQGLQFLFEYFSETQRNKGNFPGRFSGRQFSNSRSEMNVSTLELGDSALYLCASSELAEPYNEQFFGPGTRLTVL.

The CDR3 DNA reads TGTGCCAGCAGTCGACAGGGGAAGTCTGGAAACACCATATATTTT. It encodes CASSRQGKSGNTIYF. The chain links TRBV3-1 (or the pseudogene TRBV3-2) to TRBJ1-3, with TRBD1 identical over 8 bases. Germline V gene data show CDR1 as LGHDT and CDR2 as YNNKEL (reference sequence). Trimming at V came to 6 bases and at J to 1 base, leaving 5 bases not matched to a gene. The CDR3 is made up of 15 amino acids.

The chain carries TRBV5-8 and TRBJ1-5, with a possible D match to TRBD1 (6 bases). Germline CDR1 and CDR2: SGHTS and YDEGEE. V gave up 1 base and J gave up 6 bases, with 11 bases separating them. The CDR3 is 14 amino acids. The CDR3 is CASSLTGRAQPQHF. CDR3 coding DNA: TGTGCCAGCAGCTTGACAGGGAGAGCTCAGCCCCAGCATTTT.

Only one count was recorded for this clone. This chain links TRBV9 with TRBJ2-3; possibly TRBD2 for D (5 bases). The CDR3 covers 14 residues. The V and J ends lost 5 bases and 0 bases respectively, with 10 bases between them. Germline-derived CDR1 and CDR2 are SGDLS and YYNGEE. The CDR3 DNA is TGTGCCAGCAGTGGGAGTGCTAGCACAGATACGCAGTATTTT. Amino acids: CASSGSASTDTQYF.

This chain connects TRBV6-1 to TRBJ2-1; TRBD2 matches 12 bases. The CDR3 sequence is 14 residues long. The germline gives CDR1 MNHNS, CDR2 SASEGT. V shed 2 bases and J 7 bases; nucleotides not matched to a gene: 0. DNA of the CDR3: TGTGCCAGCAGTGAACTAGCGGGGGGGAATGAGCAGTTCTTC. This sequence encodes CASSELAGGNEQFF.